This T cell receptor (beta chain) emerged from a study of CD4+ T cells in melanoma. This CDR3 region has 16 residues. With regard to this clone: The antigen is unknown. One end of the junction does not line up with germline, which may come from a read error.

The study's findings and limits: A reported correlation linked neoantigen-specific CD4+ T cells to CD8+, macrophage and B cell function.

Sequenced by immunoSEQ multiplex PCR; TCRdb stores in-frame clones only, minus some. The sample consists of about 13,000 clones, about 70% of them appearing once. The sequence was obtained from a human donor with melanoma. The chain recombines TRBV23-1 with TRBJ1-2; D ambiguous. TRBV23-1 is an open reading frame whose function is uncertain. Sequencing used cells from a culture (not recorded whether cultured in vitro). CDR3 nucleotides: TGCGCCAGCAGTCAATCTCACGACTTTGATTATGTCCCCTGGGCCTTC. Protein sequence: CASSQSHDFDYVPWAF.